The present TCR beta chain was sequenced within a study of T-cell reconstitution after alpha-beta-depleted transplantation in children. Unmatched junction bases numbered 13, after V lost 3 bases and J lost 2 bases. The CDR3 spans 17 residues. Preparing the TCRbeta library involved the use of unique molecular identifiers. TCRdb used MiXCR to reprocess the PCR reads, holding one entry per CDR3 protein. The sample includes 400,000 to 500,000 distinct CDR3 sequences, approximately 11% seen only once; the top ten take 5% to 6.5%. At least ten counts were recorded for this clonotype. This clonotype originated in a human donor who donated a stem cell graft to a child with acute myeloid leukemia. This chain connects TRBV12-3 or TRBV12-4 to TRBJ2-7, with 7 bases fitting TRBD2. The sequences come from PBMCs from the stem cell graft donor, collected from the stem cell graft. CDR3 sequence (DNA): TGTGCCAGCAGTTTCAAACGACTAGGCGGGGGAACCTACGAGCAGTACTTC. Translation gives CASSFKRLGGGTYEQYF.